Included here is one TCR beta chain sequence, with context. This record belongs to a study of blood T cell repertoires in COVID-19. Study-level information: Sites across the United States, Italy and Spain contributed samples from acute and convalescent COVID-19. T cells, B-cell-depleted T cells, or PBMCs supplied cDNA or gDNA.

The germline CDR1 and CDR2 sequences are KGHSH and LQKENI. The CDR3 contains 14 residues. The V and J ends lost 2 bases and 6 bases respectively, with 12 bases between them. Original handling: Reference gene primer amplification in the assay estimated nucleated cell counts. This table comes from immunoSEQ multiplex PCR, and its TCRdb copy is limited to in-frame clones, with some not included. V and J calls and clone size are those listed in that table; D and trimming were worked out from the DNA. The table shows fewer than 150,000 clones, with around 90% occurring only once. The chain joins TRBV18 to TRBJ2-3; no clear D gene. This clonotype was obtained from a woman in her fifties or sixties with acute or convalescent COVID-19. Sequencing was done on a sample of peripheral blood. The CDR3 loop is CASSPVLGADTQYF. Written as DNA, the CDR3 is TGTGCCAGCTCACCAGTTCTAGGTGCGGATACGCAGTATTTT.